The source of this TCR beta chain is a study of OX40 agonist ivuxolimab in advanced cancers. Study summary: People in dose escalation had one of these cancers: hepatocellular carcinoma, melanoma, renal cell or head and neck cancer.

The assay was immunoSEQ multiplex PCR, and TCRdb's table has in-frame clones only and misses some. The profile shows approximately 62,000 clones, over 90% of them singletons. A remark on this clone: Antigen unknown.

Findings and caveats of the study: Mean expanded clone counts were higher in CD8+ than CD4+ T cells. Among some nonresponders, normalized T-cell clonal expansion was also low.

Any history of autoimmune disease or systemic immunosuppression disqualified patients. CDR1 and CDR2 (germline): PRHDT, FYEKMQ (reference sequence). Trimming pared 5 bases from V and 6 bases from J, leaving 11 bases between. CDR3 length: 13 residues. The material sequenced was CD4+ or CD8+ T cells sorted from blood, taken in a trial of the OX40 agonist ivuxolimab. V usage is TRBV13 and J usage is TRBJ1-3, with D uncertain. This sequence was found in an adult with an advanced solid tumor such as melanoma, head and neck, liver or kidney cancer. CDR3 protein: CASSPGLPNTIYF. The CDR3, as DNA: TGTGCCAGCAGCCCTGGGTTGCCAAACACCATATATTTT.